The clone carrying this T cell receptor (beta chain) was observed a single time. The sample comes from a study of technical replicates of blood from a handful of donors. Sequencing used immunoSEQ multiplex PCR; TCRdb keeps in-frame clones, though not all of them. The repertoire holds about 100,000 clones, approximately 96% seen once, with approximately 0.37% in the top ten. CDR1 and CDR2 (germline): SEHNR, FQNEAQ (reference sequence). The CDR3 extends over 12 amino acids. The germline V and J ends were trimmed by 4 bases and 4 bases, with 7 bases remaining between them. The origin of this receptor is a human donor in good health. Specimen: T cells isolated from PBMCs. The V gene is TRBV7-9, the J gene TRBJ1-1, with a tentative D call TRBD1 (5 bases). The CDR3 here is CASSSTVTEAFF. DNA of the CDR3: TGTGCCAGCAGCTCGACAGTCACTGAAGCTTTCTTT.